This paragraph reports one T cell receptor (beta chain). Its recognized antigen is unknown. No much larger clone exists at a distance of one base, and base qualities are not known. The sample originates from a study of cytotoxic CD8 clonotypes in ibrutinib-treated CLL (dated by TCRdb to the early 2020s). Notes on the research overall: In this cohort, some 14 patients were treatment-naive and approximately 10 were relapsed/refractory, while some 17 had unmutated IGHV. Partial responses were observed in roughly 24 patients and complete responses in 2; after a median follow-up of 68 months, remission was maintained in 14 patients and progression was observed in approximately 12. The response samples were drawn at a median of roughly twelve months into treatment, with a range of roughly 6 to 40 months. An average of around 250,000 productive templates and some 100,000 productive rearrangements was obtained per sample. Longitudinal samples were obtainable from about 30% of the roughly 90 participants in the trial. Cryopreserved peripheral blood mononuclear cells were obtained before treatment, at response, and at either sustained remission or disease progression. On the study overall, not on this receptor specifically: At baseline, clonality was higher than in age-matched healthy donors and showed a strong correlation with circulating CD8+ T-cell counts. Public clonotypes were rare and either shrank or stayed stable during treatment, and the rise in clonality at ibrutinib response reflected expansion of private clonotypes. Sustained-remission and progressing patients did not have matched sampling times, and lymph node repertoires were not examined. Clonality increased at ibrutinib response, stayed stable in sustained remission, and fell back toward baseline at progression.

For TCR beta library preparation, roughly 2 micrograms of genomic DNA were extracted from the cryopreserved PBMCs. High-throughput TCR beta sequencing was performed on longitudinal blood samples from CLL patients receiving ibrutinib monotherapy. The patients took part in an open-label, single-center phase 2 trial of ibrutinib monotherapy. CDR1 SEHNR and CDR2 FQNEAQ are derived from the germline V gene (reference sequence). V loses 2 bases of germline sequence and J loses 1 base, and the interval between the two ends is 3 bases. CDR3 length: 14 amino acids, cysteine to phenylalanine. Only the CDR3 region is kept as DNA, spanning 42 bases read in frame from base 1. Each clonotype received, on average, 10x coverage in deep resolution sequencing performed on a MiSeq, where the target depth lay between 1 in 1 million and 1 in 200,000 T cells. TCR beta libraries were generated with the immunoSEQ hsTCRB Kit. The paper's data handling went like this. ImmunoSEQ Data Assistant and ImmunoSEQ Analyzer were used for data analysis, and V, D and J genes were assigned according to IMGT definitions. Clonality, with values ranging from 0 to 1, was calculated as one minus the normalized Shannon entropy of productive rearrangement frequencies. Only overrepresented clonotypes making up at least 0.05% of each patient's repertoire were included in the public clonotype analysis. Repertoires from approximately 12 age-matched healthy donors in immuneACCESS were used as clonality controls. TCRdb limited this immuneACCESS table to in-frame rearrangements with V and J called. A share of clones is missing; checked studies link under half to unresolved V genes, and the rest is unexplained. V, J and clone size are those of that table, while D and trimming were read from the DNA. The sample table holds fewer than 100,000 clones, of which about 86% were seen once. The top ten clones comprise approximately 5.4% of the sample.

The rearranged chain carries TRBV7-9 and TRBJ2-6, with the D gene not confidently named. The receptor was derived from a human donor with chronic lymphocytic leukemia. Specimen: PBMCs, collected before ibrutinib treatment. In nucleotide form, the sequence is TGTGCCAGCAGCTTACCTTCTGGGGCCAACGTCCTGACTTTC. Its amino acids are CASSLPSGANVLTF.